This T cell receptor beta chain was observed in a study of blood T cell repertoires in COVID-19. Per the original methods: Researchers report that nucleated cell counts were estimated from reference gene primer amplification. The repertoire was sequenced with immunoSEQ multiplex PCR; TCRdb's copy has only in-frame clones and lacks some. That table gives V, J and clone size, and the DNA gave D and trimming. The table lists around 94,000 clones, roughly 90% of them singletons. In Seattle, patients joined the study during active infection and were tracked longitudinally. This TCR was sampled from a woman aged 50 to 60 with COVID-19, enrolled during active disease. Sequenced: peripheral blood.

The CDR3: CASSPGQLTSGNTIYF. CDR3 in DNA: TGTGCCAGTAGTCCGGGACAGCTAACTTCTGGAAACACCATATATTTT. J is TRBJ1-3 and V is TRBV19, with TRBD1 matching over 7 bases. Germline values: CDR1 LNHDA, CDR2 SQIVND (reference sequence). V lost 5 bases, J lost 1 base, and 8 bases stayed unmatched. This CDR3 has 16 amino acids.